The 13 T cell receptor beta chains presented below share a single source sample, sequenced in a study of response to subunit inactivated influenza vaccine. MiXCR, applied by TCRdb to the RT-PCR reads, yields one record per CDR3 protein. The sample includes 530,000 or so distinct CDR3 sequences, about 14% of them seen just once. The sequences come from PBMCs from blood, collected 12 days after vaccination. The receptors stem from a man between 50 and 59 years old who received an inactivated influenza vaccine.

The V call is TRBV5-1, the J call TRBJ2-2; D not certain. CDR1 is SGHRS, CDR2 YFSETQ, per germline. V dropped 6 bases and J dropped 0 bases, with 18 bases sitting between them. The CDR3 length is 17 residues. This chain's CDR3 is CASTQIGQSSNTGELFF. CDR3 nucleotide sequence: TGCGCCAGCACCCAGATCGGCCAATCCTCGAACACCGGGGAGCTGTTTTTT.

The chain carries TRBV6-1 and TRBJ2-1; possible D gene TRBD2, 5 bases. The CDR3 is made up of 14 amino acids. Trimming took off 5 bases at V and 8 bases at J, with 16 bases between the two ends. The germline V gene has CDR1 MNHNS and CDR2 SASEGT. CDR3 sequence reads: CASSPRRAGDEQFF. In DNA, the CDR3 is TGTGCCAGCAGTCCGAGGCGGGCCGGCGATGAGCAGTTCTTC.

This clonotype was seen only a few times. The CDR3 coding sequence is TGCGCCAGCAGATCAGATACAGGGGGCAAGGCAGATACGCAGTATTTT. It encodes CASRSDTGGKADTQYF. The J gene is TRBJ2-3, the V gene TRBV5-1; 9 bases map to TRBD1. The CDR3 extends over 16 amino acids. Germline V gene lookup returns CDR1 SGHRS and CDR2 YFSETQ. J gave up 4 bases and V 5 bases, and 11 bases lay outside the gene matches. Complete variable domain (other parts from reference TRBV5-1 and TRBJ2-3): KAGVTQTPRYLIKTRGQQVTLSCSPISGHRSVSWYQQTPGQGLQFLFEYFSETQRNKGNFPGRFSGRQFSNSRSEMNVSTLELGDSALYLCASRSDTGGKADTQYFGPGTRLTVL.

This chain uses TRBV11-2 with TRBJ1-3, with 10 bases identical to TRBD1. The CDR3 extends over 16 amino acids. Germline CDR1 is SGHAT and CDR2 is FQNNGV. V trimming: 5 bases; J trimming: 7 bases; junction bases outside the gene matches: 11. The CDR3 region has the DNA TGTGCCAGCAGCCTCCGGGACAGGGGAACCTCGAACACCATATATTTT. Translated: CASSLRDRGTSNTIYF.

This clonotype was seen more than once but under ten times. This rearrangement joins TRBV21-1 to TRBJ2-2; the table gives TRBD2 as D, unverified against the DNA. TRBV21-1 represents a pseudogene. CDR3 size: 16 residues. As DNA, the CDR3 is TGTGCCAGCAGCAAACTCGAGCGGGGGAACACCGGGGAGCTGTTTTTT. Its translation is CASSKLERGNTGELFF.

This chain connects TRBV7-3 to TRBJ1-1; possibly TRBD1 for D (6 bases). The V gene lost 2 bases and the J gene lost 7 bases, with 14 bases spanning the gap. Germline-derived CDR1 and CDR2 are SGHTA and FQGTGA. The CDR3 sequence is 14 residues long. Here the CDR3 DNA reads TGTGCCAGCAGCTTAGGAACAGGGACTGGTGAAGCTTTCTTT. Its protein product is CASSLGTGTGEAFF.

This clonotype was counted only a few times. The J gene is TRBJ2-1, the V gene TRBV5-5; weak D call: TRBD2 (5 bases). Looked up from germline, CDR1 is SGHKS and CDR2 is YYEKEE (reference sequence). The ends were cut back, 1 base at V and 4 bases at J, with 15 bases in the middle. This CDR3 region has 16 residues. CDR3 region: CASSLQEGLSYNEQFF. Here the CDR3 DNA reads TGTGCCAGCAGCTTGCAAGAAGGACTCTCATACAATGAGCAGTTCTTC.

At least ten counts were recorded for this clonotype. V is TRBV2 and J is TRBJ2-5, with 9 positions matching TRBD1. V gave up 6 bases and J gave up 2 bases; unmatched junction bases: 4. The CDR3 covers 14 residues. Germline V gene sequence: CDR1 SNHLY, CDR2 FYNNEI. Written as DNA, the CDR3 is TGTGCCAGCAGAGAGGGACAGGGTCAAGAGACCCAGTACTTC. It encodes CASREGQGQETQYF.

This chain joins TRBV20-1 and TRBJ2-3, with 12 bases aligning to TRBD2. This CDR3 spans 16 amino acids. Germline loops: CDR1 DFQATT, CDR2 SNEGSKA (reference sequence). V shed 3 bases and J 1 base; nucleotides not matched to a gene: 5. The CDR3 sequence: CSASASGRAGTDTQYF. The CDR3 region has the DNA TGCAGTGCTAGTGCTAGCGGGAGGGCCGGCACAGATACGCAGTATTTT.

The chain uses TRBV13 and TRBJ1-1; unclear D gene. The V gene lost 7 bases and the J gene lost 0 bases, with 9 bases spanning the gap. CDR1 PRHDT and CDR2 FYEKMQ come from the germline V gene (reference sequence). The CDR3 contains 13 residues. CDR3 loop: CASTGPMNTEAFF. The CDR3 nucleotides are TGTGCCAGCACCGGTCCAATGAACACTGAAGCTTTCTTT.

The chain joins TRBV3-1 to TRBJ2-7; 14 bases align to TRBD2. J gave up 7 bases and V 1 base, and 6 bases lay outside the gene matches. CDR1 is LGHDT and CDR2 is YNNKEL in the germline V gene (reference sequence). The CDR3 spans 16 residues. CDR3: CASSQGLAGGPKEQYF. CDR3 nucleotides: TGTGCCAGCAGCCAAGGACTAGCGGGGGGGCCGAAGGAGCAGTACTTC.

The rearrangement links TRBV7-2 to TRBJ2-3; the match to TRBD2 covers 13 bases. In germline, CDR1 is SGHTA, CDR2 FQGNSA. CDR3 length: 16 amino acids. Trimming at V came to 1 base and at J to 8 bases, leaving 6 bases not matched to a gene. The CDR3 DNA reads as TGTGCCAGCAGCTTAGGGACTAGCGGGGGTCAGGGTACGCAGTATTTT. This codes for CASSLGTSGGQGTQYF.

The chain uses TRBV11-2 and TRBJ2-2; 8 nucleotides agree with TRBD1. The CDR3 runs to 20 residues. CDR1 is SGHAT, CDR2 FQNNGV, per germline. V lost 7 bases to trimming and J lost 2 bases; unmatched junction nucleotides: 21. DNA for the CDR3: TGTGCCAGCATCTATACCGGGACAGGCTTTTTGGGGGAAAACACCGGGGAGCTGTTTTTT. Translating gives CASIYTGTGFLGENTGELFF.